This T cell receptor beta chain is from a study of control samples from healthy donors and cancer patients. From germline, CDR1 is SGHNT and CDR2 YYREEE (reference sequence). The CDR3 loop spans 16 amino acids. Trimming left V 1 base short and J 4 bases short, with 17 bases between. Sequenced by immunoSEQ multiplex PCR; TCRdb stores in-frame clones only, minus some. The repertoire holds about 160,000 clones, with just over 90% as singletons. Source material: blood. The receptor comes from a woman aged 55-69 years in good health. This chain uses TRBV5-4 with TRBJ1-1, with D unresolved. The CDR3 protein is CASSLSQHNVGTEAFF. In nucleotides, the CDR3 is TGTGCCAGCAGCTTGTCGCAACACAACGTTGGCACTGAAGCTTTCTTT.